Included here is one T cell receptor (beta chain) sequence, with context. Its antigen is not known. Per germline, CDR1 DFQATT and CDR2 SNEGSKA (reference sequence). There are 12 residues in the CDR3. V gave up 6 bases and J gave up 4 bases, with 12 bases separating them. TCRdb re-analysed the reads in MiXCR, keeping a single row per CDR3 protein. The sample includes some 400,000 distinct CDR3 sequences, approximately 31% of them seen just once. These data are taken from a study of T cell repertoires in cytomegalovirus infection. Study information: Signatures in public TCR beta sequences pointed to both CMV infection and matching HLA type.

Study-wide findings and caveats: Public TCR beta family frequency separated CMV-and-HLA carriers, including in an independent cohort. Ex vivo, HLA-C-restricted CMV-specific TCR beta clonotypes prevailed over the rest of the response.

The rearrangement uses TRBV20-1 and TRBJ1-1; no reliable D call. The sample comprised PBMCs. The clonotype originates from a human donor in good health (CMV status not recorded). Some clones in this sample may be carry-over from other donors' samples. The CDR3 is CSAIGLRTEAFF. CDR3 nucleotide sequence: TGCAGTGCAATCGGTTTGCGCACTGAAGCTTTCTTT.